This T cell receptor (beta chain) appears in the sequencing data of a study of cytomegalovirus exposure and HLA in healthy donors. It was with 60 Vbeta and 13 Jbeta primers that the PCR ran. The assay was immunoSEQ multiplex PCR, and TCRdb's table has in-frame clones only and misses some. Among around 190,000 clones listed, around 78% were seen once. General observations from the study: In an earlier analysis, most TCR beta V segments were productive about 87% or about 30% of the time. There were some V segments, including TRBV6-2 and TRBV6-3, excluded as indistinguishable.

The V gene's germline CDR1 is MNHEY and CDR2 SMNVEV (reference sequence). The CDR3 loop spans 12 amino acids. Trimming removed 10 bases from V and 7 bases from J; junction bases left unmatched: 10. A note on this clone: Its matching antigen is unknown.

Sample: PBMCs. The chain joins TRBV27 to TRBJ2-7, with TRBD1 identical over 7 bases. The origin of this receptor is a man aged 25-40 years in good health and CMV-seronegative. Here the CDR3 reads CATRTGVAEQYF. The CDR3 nucleotides are TGTGCCACGAGAACAGGGGTAGCGGAGCAGTACTTC.